The rows below give T cell receptor beta chains drawn from one sample of a study of blood T cell repertoires in COVID-19. Profiled with immunoSEQ multiplex PCR; TCRdb holds only in-frame clones, not every one. Of about 250,000 clones in the sample, about nine tenths are singletons; the top ten hold approximately 0.94%. The sequenced sample was peripheral blood. The receptors stem from a woman between 40 and 55 years old who had recovered from COVID-19. Both conserved end residues are part of each CDR3. Fields, in order: V gene, D gene, clone size, J gene, CDR3 DNA, CDR3 protein. A D gene is named only where the DNA matches it firmly. Some rows have no size entry. The others give once, few or many, or a class for an expanded clone.

TRBV19,.,.,TRBJ1-6,TGTGCCAGTAGTAAAATTCGACAGGCCGTCAATAATTCACCCCTCCACTTT,CASSKIRQAVNNSPLHF
TRBV7-2,TRBD2,.,TRBJ2-2,TGTGCCAGCAGCTTAGCTGGCGGGAGTCTATCCGGGGAGCTGTTTTTT,CASSLAGGSLSGELFF
TRBV10-3,.,once,TRBJ1-1,TGTGCCATCAGTCCCACAGATGGGGCCACTGAAGCTTTCTTT,CAISPTDGATEAFF
TRBV24-1,.,.,TRBJ2-1,TGTGCCACCAACAGCGGCTCCTACAATGAGCAGTTCTTC,CATNSGSYNEQFF
TRBV7-2,TRBD1,once,TRBJ2-7,TGTGCCAGCAGCCCCCCCGGGACAGTGAAAGCCTACGAGCAGTACTTC,CASSPPGTVKAYEQYF
TRBV18,TRBD1,.,TRBJ2-3,TGTGCCAGCTCACCAAAAGGACAGGGGGAGGCAGATACGCAGTATTTT,CASSPKGQGEADTQYF
TRBV6-6,TRBD1,.,TRBJ2-3,TGTGCCAGCCGAGAAGGGGACAGGGGAACAGATACGCAGTATTTT,CASREGDRGTDTQYF
TRBV11-3,TRBD1,.,TRBJ1-3,TGTGCCAGCAGCTCACAGGGGAACACCATATATTTT,CASSSQGNTIYF
TRBV19,.,.,TRBJ1-2,TGTGCCAGTAGTATAGGTGCATATCGGGACTATGGCTACACCTTC,CASSIGAYRDYGYTF
TRBV2,TRBD1,.,TRBJ1-2,TGTGCCAGCAGTGATGGGGGGACAGGGGCCTATGGCTACACCTTC,CASSDGGTGAYGYTF
TRBV20-1,.,.,TRBJ2-3,TGCAGTGCCCAGGTGGGCAATACGCAGTATTTT,CSAQVGNTQYF
TRBV5-1,.,.,TRBJ2-6,TGCGCCAGCAGCATACAGGGCTCGGGGGCCAACGTCCTGACTTTC,CASSIQGSGANVLTF
TRBV7-3,TRBD1,.,TRBJ2-7,TGTGCCAGCAGCACACCCGGGCGACAGGGTTACGAGCAGTACTTC,CASSTPGRQGYEQYF
TRBV28,.,.,TRBJ2-7,TGTGCCAGCAGTGCGACCTACGAGCAGTACTTC,CASSATYEQYF
TRBV9,.,.,TRBJ2-5,TGTGCCAGCAGCGTTGGGGCGACAGCACAAGAGACCCAGTACTTC,CASSVGATAQETQYF
TRBV11-2,.,.,TRBJ2-7,TGTGCCAGCAGCTCAGGGGTCGGACCTTCCTACGAGCAGTACTTC,CASSSGVGPSYEQYF
TRBV6-5,TRBD1,.,TRBJ2-7,TGTGCCAGCATTACTGGACAGGGGGCGAAGAACGAGCAGTACTTC,CASITGQGAKNEQYF
TRBV30,TRBD2,.,TRBJ2-5,TGTGCCTGGAGTCCTACGGGAGGCAGCCAAGAGACCCAGTACTTC,CAWSPTGGSQETQYF
TRBV9,.,.,TRBJ2-7,TGTGCCAGCAGCGTCGCGACGGGATCCCTCTACGAGCAGTACTTC,CASSVATGSLYEQYF
TRBV2,.,once,TRBJ2-7,TGTGCCAGCAGCGACGGGGTATTGTCCTACGAGCAGTACTTC,CASSDGVLSYEQYF
TRBV24-1,.,.,TRBJ1-2,TGTGCCACCAGTGACAGCAGGGTTCTCAATGGCTACACCTTC,CATSDSRVLNGYTF
TRBV27,TRBD1,once,TRBJ1-6,TGTGCCAGCAGTATCGGCACAGGGGATAATTCACCCCTCCACTTT,CASSIGTGDNSPLHF
TRBV24-1,.,.,TRBJ1-5,TGTGCCACCAGTGATGCAGGGTTTCAGCCCCAGCATTTT,CATSDAGFQPQHF
TRBV4-1,.,few,TRBJ1-2,TGCGCCAGCAGCCAAGGGGCCTTTGAGGGCTACGAGTACTATGGCTACACCTTC,CASSQGAFEGYEYYGYTF
TRBV27,.,.,TRBJ2-7,TGTGCCAGCAGTTTATCTGGCAGATCCTACGAGCAGTACTTC,CASSLSGRSYEQYF
TRBV18,.,.,TRBJ2-2,TGTGCCAGCTCACCCTCCAGGGGGAACACCGGGGAGCTGTTTTTT,CASSPSRGNTGELFF
TRBV2,TRBD2,.,TRBJ2-1,TGTGCCAGCATAGGCACCCGGACTAGCGGGAGTAATGAGCAGTTCTTC,CASIGTRTSGSNEQFF
TRBV28,.,few,TRBJ1-3,TGTGCCAGCAGTTTTCAACGGGCTGGAAACACCATATATTTT,CASSFQRAGNTIYF
TRBV6-5,TRBD1,.,TRBJ1-1,TGTGCCAGCAGCCTTGCAGGGGGCGACACTGAAGCTTTCTTT,CASSLAGGDTEAFF
TRBV9,TRBD1,.,TRBJ2-7,TGTGCCAGCAGCGTCGACGGGACAGGATTATACGAGCAGTACTTC,CASSVDGTGLYEQYF
TRBV3-1/TRBV3-2,TRBD1,.,TRBJ1-1,TGTGCCAGCAGCCCCCGGGACAGGGTCGGGAACACTGAAGCTTTCTTT,CASSPRDRVGNTEAFF
TRBV9,TRBD2,.,TRBJ2-1,TGTGCCAGCAGCGCGAGCGGGAACTCCTACAATGAGCAGTTCTTC,CASSASGNSYNEQFF
TRBV11-2,.,once,TRBJ2-3,TGTGCCAGCAGCTTAGGGTCGCTTGGCGGGTCCACAGATACGCAGTATTTT,CASSLGSLGGSTDTQYF
TRBV7-8,TRBD2,few,TRBJ2-3,TGTGCCAGCAGCTTAGCGCTGGGACTAGTATCAGATACGCAGTATTTT,CASSLALGLVSDTQYF
TRBV7-7,.,few,TRBJ2-1,TGTGCCAGCAGCTTTGGTAGCGGCCTCAAAAATGAGCAGTTCTTC,CASSFGSGLKNEQFF
TRBV18,.,.,TRBJ1-3,TGTGCCAGCTCACCAGGGGAAGGGAGCTCTGGAAACACCATATATTTT,CASSPGEGSSGNTIYF
TRBV19,TRBD1,.,TRBJ2-7,TGTGCCAGTAGCCCAGGGACGGGACAGAACTCCTACGAGCAGTACTTC,CASSPGTGQNSYEQYF
TRBV27,TRBD2,.,TRBJ2-7,TGTGCCAGCAGTTTAGGCGGCGGGAGTTCCTACGAGCAGTACTTC,CASSLGGGSSYEQYF
TRBV11-2,TRBD2,.,TRBJ2-5,TGTGCCAGCAGCCGAACTAGCGGGACCGAGGGGACCCAGTACTTC,CASSRTSGTEGTQYF
TRBV7-2,TRBD2,.,TRBJ2-1,TGTGCCAGCAGCCTCGGGACTAGCACAACAAATGAGCAGTTCTTC,CASSLGTSTTNEQFF
TRBV27,TRBD1,few,TRBJ2-7,TGTGCCAGCAGTTTACAGGGGGCCTACGAGCAGTACTTC,CASSLQGAYEQYF
TRBV9,TRBD1,.,TRBJ2-5,TGTGCCAGCAGCGTAACTCCCGGGACAGGGGTAAAAGAGACCCAGTACTTC,CASSVTPGTGVKETQYF
TRBV7-9,TRBD2,.,TRBJ2-7,TGTGCCAGCAGCTTACTGGCGGGAGCCTACGAGCAGTACTTC,CASSLLAGAYEQYF
TRBV7-2,TRBD2,.,TRBJ2-1,TGTGCCAGCAGCTCCCGACTAGCGGGAGAGGCTGAGCAGTTCTTC,CASSSRLAGEAEQFF
TRBV5-8,.,.,TRBJ2-5,TGTGCCAGCAGCTACAGGGAGACCCAGTACTTC,CASSYRETQYF
TRBV4-1,TRBD2,.,TRBJ2-7,TGCGCCAGCAGCCAAGGACTAGCGGGAGGGAGGTACGAGCAGTACTTC,CASSQGLAGGRYEQYF
TRBV11-3,TRBD2,.,TRBJ2-7,TGTGCCAGCAGCCAGCGGGAGGGCTCCTACGAGCAGTACTTC,CASSQREGSYEQYF